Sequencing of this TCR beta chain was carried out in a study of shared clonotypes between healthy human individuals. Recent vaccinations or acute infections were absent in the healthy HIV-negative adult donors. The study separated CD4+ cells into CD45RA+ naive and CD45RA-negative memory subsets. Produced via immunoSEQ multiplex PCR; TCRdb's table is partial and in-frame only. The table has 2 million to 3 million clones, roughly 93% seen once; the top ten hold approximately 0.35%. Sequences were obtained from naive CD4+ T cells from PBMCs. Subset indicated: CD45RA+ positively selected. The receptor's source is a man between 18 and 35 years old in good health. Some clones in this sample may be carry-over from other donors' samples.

CDR3 sequence reads: CASSPGGTRTGELFF. The CDR3 nucleotides read TGTGCCAGCTCACCCGGCGGAACACGAACCGGGGAGCTGTTTTTT. The chain is built from TRBV18 and TRBJ2-2, with D unresolved. Germline V gene lookup returns CDR1 KGHSH and CDR2 LQKENI. V shed 3 bases and J shed 5 bases, with 13 bases lying between them. The CDR3 totals 15 residues.